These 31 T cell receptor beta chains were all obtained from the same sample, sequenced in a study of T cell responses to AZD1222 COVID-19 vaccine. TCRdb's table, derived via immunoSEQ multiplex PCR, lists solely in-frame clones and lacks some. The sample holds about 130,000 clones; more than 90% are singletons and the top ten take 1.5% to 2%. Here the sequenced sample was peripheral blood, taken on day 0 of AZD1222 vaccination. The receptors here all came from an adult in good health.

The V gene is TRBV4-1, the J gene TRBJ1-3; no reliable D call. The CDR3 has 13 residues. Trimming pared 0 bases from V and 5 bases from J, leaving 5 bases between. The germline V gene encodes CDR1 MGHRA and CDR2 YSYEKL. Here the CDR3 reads CASSQDKRNTIYF. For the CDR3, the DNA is TGCGCCAGCAGCCAAGATAAGCGAAACACCATATATTTT.

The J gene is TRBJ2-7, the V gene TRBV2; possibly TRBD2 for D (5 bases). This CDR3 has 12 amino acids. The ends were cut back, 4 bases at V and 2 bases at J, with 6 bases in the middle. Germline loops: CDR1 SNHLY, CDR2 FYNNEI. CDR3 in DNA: TGTGCCAGCAGTGGAGGGACCTACGAGCAGTACTTC. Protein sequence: CASSGGTYEQYF.

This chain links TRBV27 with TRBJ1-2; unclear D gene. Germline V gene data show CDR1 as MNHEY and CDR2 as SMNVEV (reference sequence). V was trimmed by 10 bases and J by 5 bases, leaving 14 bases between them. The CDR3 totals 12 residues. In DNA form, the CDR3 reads TGTGCCAACCTCCCCTCGAAATATGGCTACACCTTC. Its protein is CANLPSKYGYTF.

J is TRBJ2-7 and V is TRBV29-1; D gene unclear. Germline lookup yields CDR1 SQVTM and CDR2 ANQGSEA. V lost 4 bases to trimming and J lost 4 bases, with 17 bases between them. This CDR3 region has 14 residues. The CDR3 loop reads CSVVASTGGYEQYF. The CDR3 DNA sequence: TGCAGCGTTGTTGCCTCGACCGGTGGGTACGAGCAGTACTTC.

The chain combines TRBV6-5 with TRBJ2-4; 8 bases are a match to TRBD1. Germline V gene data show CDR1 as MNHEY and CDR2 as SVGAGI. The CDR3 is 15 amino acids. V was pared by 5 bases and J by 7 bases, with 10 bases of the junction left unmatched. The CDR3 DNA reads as TGTGCCAGCAGTACAGCGGACAGGGTAGGGAACATTCAGTACTTC. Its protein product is CASSTADRVGNIQYF.

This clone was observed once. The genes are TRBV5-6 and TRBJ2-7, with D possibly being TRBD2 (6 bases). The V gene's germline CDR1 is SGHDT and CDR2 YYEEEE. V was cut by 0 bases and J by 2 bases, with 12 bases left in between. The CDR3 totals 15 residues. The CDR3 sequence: CASSLGRGLAYEQYF. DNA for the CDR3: TGTGCCAGCAGCTTGGGTCGGGGGTTGGCCTACGAGCAGTACTTC. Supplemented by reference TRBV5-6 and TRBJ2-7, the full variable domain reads DAGVTQSPTHLIKTRGQQVTLRCSPKSGHDTVSWYQQALGQGPQFIFQYYEEEERQRGNFPDRFSGHQFPNYSSELNVNALLLGDSALYLCASSLGRGLAYEQYFGPGTRLTVT.

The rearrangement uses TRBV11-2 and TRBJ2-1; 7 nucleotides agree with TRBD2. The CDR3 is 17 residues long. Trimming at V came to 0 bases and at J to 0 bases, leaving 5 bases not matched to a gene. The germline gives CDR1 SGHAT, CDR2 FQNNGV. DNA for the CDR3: TGTGCCAGCAGCTTAGACCGGGGGGTGTTCTCCTACAATGAGCAGTTCTTC. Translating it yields CASSLDRGVFSYNEQFF.

CDR3 bases: TGCGCCAGCAGCCAAGTGAAGGGGAATCAGCCCCAGCATTTT. Translating it yields CASSQVKGNQPQHF. The chain links TRBV4-3 to TRBJ1-5, with D possibly being TRBD1 (5 bases). With 1 base removed from V and 4 bases from J, the gap between germline ends came to 8 bases. In germline, CDR1 is LGHNA, CDR2 YSLEER. The CDR3 has 14 amino acids.

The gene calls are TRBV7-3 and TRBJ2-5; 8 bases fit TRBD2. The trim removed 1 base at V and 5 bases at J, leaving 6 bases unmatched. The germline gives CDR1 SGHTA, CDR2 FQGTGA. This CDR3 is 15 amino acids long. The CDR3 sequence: CASSLMGGGTETQYF. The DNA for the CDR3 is TGTGCCAGCAGCTTAATGGGCGGGGGGACGGAGACCCAGTACTTC. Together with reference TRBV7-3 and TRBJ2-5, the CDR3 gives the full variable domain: GAGVSQTPSNKVTEKGKYVELRCDPISGHTALYWYRQSLGQGPEFLIYFQGTGAADDSGLPNDRFFAVRPEGSVSTLKIQRTERGDSAVYLCASSLMGGGTETQYFGPGTRLLVL.

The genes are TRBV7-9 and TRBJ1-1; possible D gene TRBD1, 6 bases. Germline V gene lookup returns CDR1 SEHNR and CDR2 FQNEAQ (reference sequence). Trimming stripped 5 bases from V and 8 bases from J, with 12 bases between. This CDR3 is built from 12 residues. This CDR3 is CASSRAGGEAFF. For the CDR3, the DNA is TGTGCCAGCAGCCGCGCGGGGGGCGAAGCTTTCTTT.

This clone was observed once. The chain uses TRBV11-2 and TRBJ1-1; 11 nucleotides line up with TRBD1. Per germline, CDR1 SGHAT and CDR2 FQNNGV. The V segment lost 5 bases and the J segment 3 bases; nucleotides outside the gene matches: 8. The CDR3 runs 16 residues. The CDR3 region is CASSPLDRGLHTEAFF. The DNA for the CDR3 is TGTGCCAGCAGCCCACTGGACAGGGGGCTTCACACTGAAGCTTTCTTT.

The CDR3 reads CASSLRPRTGTNYGYTF. For the CDR3, the DNA is TGTGCCAGCAGCTTACGGCCCCGGACAGGAACTAACTATGGCTACACCTTC. The V gene is TRBV11-2, the J gene TRBJ1-2; 7 bases agree with TRBD1. The CDR3 consists of 17 residues. Looked up from germline, CDR1 is SGHAT and CDR2 is FQNNGV. V lost 2 bases and J lost 0; bases outside the gene matches: 9.

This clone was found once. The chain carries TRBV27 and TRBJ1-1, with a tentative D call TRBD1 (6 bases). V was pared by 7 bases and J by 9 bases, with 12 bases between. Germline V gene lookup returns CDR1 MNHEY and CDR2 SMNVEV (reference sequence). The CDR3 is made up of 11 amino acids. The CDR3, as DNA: TGTGCCAGCACACAGGGCCTGAAAGCTTTCTTT. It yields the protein CASTQGLKAFF.

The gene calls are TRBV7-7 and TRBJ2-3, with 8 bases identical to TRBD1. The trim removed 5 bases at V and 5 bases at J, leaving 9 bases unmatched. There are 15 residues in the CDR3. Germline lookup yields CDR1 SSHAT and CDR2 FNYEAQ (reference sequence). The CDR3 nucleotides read TGTGCCAGCAGCCCGCGACAGGGGTCGGGAGATACGCAGTATTTT. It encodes CASSPRQGSGDTQYF.

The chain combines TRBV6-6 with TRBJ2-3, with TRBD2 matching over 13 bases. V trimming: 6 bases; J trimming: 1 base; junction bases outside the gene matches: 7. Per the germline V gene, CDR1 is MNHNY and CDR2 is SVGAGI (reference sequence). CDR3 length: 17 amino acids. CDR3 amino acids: CASSRPTSGGGTDTQYF. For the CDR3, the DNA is TGTGCCAGCAGCCGACCCACTAGCGGGGGGGGCACAGATACGCAGTATTTT.

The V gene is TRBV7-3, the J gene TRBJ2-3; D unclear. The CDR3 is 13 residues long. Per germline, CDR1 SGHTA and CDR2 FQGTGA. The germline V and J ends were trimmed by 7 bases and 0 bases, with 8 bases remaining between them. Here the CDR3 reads CASTRASTDTQYF. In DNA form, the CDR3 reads TGTGCCAGCACCCGAGCTAGCACAGATACGCAGTATTTT.

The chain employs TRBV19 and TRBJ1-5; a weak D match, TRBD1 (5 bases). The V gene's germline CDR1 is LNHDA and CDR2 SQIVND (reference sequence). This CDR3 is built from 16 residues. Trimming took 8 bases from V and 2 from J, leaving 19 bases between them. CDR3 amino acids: CASRWWGNTGNQPQHF. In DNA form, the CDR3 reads TGTGCCAGTCGATGGTGGGGGAATACGGGCAATCAGCCCCAGCATTTT.

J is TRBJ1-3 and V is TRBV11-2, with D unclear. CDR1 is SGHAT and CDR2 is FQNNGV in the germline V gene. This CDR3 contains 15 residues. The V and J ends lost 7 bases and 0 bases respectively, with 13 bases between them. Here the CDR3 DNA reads TGTGCCAGCACCGAAAGAAGGATCTCTGGAAACACCATATATTTT. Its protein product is CASTERRISGNTIYF.

CDR3 sequence reads: CASSVAVNSDSSGNTIYF. For the CDR3, the DNA is TGTGCCAGCAGCGTAGCCGTAAATTCGGACAGCTCTGGAAACACCATATATTTT. The V and J genes are TRBV9 and TRBJ1-3; D is perhaps TRBD1 (6 bases). CDR1 is SGDLS, CDR2 YYNGEE, per germline. V lost 0 bases and J 0 bases, leaving 16 bases between the germline ends. The CDR3 runs 18 residues. Full variable domain (outside the CDR3, taken from reference TRBV9 and TRBJ1-3): DSGVTQTPKHLITATGQRVTLRCSPRSGDLSVYWYQQSLDQGLQFLIQYYNGEERAKGNILERFSAQQFPDLHSELNLSSLELGDSALYFCASSVAVNSDSSGNTIYFGEGSWLTVV.

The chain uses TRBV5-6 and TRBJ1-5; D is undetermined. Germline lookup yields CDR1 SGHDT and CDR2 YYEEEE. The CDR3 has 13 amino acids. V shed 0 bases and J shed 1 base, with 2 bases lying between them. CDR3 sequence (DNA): TGTGCCAGCAGCTTGGCCAGCAATCAGCCCCAGCATTTT. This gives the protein CASSLASNQPQHF.

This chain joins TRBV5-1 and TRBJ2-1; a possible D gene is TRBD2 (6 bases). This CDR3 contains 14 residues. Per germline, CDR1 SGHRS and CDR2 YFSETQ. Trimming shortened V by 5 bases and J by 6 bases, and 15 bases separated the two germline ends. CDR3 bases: TGCGCCAGCAGTTTGAGTTCGGGGGTCAATGAGCAGTTCTTC. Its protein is CASSLSSGVNEQFF.

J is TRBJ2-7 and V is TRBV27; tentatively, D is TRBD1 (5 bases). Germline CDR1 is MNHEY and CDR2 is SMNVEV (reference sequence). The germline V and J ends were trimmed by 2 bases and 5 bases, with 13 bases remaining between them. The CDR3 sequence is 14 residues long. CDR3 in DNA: TGTGCCAGCAGTTTAGCCGCCCAGGGCCACGAGCAGTACTTC. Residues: CASSLAAQGHEQYF.

The CDR3 bases are TGCGCCAGCAGCCAAGATCCACCGACAGGGCTCAATAATTCACCCCTCCACTTT. It specifies CASSQDPPTGLNNSPLHF. This sequence joins TRBV4-3 and TRBJ1-6, with 7 bases matching TRBD1. The germline V gene encodes CDR1 LGHNA and CDR2 YSLEER. The CDR3 covers 18 residues. V shed 0 bases and J 5 bases; nucleotides not matched to a gene: 10.

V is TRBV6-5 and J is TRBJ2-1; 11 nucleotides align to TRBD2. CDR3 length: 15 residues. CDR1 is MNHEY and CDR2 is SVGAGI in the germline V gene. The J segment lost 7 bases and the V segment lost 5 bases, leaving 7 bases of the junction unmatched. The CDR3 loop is CASSHSGGAANEQFF. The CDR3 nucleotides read TGTGCCAGCAGTCATAGCGGGGGGGCCGCGAATGAGCAGTTCTTC.

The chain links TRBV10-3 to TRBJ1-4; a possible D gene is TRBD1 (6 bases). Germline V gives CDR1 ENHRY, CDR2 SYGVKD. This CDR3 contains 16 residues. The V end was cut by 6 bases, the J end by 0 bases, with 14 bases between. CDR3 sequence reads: CAISYGQSSTNEKLFF. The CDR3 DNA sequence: TGTGCCATCAGCTATGGACAGAGTTCAACTAATGAAAAACTGTTTTTT.

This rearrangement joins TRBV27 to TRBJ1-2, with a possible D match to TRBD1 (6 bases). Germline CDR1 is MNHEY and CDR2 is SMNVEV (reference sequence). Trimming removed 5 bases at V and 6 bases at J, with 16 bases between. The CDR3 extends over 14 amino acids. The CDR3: CASSPLTGANGYTF. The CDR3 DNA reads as TGTGCCAGCAGTCCCCTGACGGGGGCGAATGGCTACACCTTC.

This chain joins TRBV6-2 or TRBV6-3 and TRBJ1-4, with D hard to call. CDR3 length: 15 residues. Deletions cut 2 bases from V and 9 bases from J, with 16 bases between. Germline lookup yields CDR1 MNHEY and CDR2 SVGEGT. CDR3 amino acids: CASSYGPDGNKKLFF. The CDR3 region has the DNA TGTGCCAGCAGTTACGGTCCGGACGGGAACAAAAAACTGTTTTTT.

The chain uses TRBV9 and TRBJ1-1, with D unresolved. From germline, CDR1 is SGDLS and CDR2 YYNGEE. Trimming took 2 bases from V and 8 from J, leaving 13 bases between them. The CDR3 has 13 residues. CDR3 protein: CASSVESMAEAFF. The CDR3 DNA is TGTGCCAGCAGCGTGGAATCGATGGCCGAAGCTTTCTTT. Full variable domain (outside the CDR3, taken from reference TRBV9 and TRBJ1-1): DSGVTQTPKHLITATGQRVTLRCSPRSGDLSVYWYQQSLDQGLQFLIQYYNGEERAKGNILERFSAQQFPDLHSELNLSSLELGDSALYFCASSVESMAEAFFGQGTRLTVV.

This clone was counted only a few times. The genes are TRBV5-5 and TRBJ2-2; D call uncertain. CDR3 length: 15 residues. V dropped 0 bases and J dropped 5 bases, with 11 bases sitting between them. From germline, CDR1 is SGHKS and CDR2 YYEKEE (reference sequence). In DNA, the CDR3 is TGTGCCAGCAGCTTGGAGGCAACCAGGACCGGGGAGCTGTTTTTT. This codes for CASSLEATRTGELFF.

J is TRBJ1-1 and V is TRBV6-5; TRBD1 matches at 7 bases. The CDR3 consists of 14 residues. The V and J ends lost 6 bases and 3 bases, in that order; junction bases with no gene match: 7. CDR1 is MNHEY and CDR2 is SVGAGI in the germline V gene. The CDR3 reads CASRATGSDTEAFF. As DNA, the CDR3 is TGTGCCAGCAGAGCGACAGGGTCGGACACTGAAGCTTTCTTT.

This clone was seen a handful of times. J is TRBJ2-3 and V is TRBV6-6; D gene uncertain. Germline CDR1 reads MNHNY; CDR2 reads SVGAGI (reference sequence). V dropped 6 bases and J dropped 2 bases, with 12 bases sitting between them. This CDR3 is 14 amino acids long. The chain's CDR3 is CASSKMADTDTQYF. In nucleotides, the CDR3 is TGTGCCAGCAGCAAGATGGCCGACACAGATACGCAGTATTTT.